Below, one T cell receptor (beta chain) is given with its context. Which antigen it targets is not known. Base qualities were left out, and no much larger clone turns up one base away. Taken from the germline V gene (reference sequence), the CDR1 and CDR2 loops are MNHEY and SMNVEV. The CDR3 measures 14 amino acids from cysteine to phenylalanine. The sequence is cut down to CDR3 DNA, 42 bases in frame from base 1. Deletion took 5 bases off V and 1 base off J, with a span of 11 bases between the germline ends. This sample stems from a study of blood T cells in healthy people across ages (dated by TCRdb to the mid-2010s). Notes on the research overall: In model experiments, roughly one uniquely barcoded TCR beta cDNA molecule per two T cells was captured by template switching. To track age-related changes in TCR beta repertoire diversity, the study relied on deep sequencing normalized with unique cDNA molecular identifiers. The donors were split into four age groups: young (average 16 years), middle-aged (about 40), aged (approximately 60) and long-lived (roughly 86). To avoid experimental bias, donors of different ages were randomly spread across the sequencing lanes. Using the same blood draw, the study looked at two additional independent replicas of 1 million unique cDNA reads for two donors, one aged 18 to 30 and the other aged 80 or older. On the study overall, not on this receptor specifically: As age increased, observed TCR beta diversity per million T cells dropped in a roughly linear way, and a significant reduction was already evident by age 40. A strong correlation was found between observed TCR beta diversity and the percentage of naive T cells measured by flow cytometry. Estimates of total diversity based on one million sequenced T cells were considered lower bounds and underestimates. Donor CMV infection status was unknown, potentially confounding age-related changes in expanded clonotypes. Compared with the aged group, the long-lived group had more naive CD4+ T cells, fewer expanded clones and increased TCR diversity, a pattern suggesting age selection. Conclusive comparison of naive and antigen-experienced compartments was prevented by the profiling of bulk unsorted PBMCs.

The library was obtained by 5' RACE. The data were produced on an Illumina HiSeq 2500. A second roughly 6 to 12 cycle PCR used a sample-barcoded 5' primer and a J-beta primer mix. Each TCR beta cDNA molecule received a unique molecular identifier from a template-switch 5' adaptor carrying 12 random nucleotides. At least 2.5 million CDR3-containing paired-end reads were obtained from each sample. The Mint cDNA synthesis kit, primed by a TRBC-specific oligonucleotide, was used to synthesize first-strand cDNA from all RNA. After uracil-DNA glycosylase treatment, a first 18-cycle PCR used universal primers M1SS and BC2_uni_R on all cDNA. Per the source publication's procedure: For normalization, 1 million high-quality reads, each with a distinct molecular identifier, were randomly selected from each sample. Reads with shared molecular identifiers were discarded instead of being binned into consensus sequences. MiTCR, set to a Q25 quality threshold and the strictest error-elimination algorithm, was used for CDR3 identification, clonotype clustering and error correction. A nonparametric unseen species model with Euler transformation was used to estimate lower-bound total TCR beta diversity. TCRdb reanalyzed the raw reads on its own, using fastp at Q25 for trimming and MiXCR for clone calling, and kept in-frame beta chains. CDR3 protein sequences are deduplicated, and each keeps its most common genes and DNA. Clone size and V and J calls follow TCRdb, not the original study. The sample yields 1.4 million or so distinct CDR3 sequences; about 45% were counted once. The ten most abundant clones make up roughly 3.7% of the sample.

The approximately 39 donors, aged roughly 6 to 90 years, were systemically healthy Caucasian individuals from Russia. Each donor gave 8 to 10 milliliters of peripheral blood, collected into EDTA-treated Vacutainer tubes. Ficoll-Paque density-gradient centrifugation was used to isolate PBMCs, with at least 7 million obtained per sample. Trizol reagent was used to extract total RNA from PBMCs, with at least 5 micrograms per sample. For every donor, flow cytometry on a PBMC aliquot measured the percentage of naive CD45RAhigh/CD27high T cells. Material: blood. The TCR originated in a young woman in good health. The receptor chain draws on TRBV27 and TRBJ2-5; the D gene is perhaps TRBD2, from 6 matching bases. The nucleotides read TGTGCCAGCAGTAGCGGGCTACCCCAAGAGACCCAGTACTTC. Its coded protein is CASSSGLPQETQYF.